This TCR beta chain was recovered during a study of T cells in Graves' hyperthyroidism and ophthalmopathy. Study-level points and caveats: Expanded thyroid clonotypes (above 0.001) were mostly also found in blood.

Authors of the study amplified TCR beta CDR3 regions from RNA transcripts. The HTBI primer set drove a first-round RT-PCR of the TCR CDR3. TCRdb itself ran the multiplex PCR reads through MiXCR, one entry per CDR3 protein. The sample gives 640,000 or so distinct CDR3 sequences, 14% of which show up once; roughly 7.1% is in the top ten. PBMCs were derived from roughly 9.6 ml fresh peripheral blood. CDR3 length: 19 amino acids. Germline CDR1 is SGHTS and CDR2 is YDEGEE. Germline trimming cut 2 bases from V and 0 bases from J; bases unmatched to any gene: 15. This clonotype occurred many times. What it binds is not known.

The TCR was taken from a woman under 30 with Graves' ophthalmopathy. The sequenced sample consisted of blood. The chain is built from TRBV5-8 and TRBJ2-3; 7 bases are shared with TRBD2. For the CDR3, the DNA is TGTGCCAGCAGCTTTCAACTAGCGCTAGCCTATGGTAGCACAGATACGCAGTATTTT. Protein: CASSFQLALAYGSTDTQYF. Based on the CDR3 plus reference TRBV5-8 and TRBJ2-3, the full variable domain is EAGVTQSPTHLIKTRGQQATLRCSPISGHTSVYWYQQALGLGLQFLLWYDEGEERNRGNFPPRFSGRQFPNYSSELNVNALELEDSALYLCASSFQLALAYGSTDTQYFGPGTRLTVL.